This record looks at one T cell receptor (beta chain) sequence and its context. Its antigen remains unknown. This sample was included in a study of shared clonotypes between healthy human individuals. TCRdb keeps only in-frame clones here, not all; method: immunoSEQ multiplex PCR. The repertoire has roughly 2,000,000 clones, over 85% of them found once; the top ten carry approximately 1.6%. Study-wide points: The low donor count limited represented genetic and exposure-history diversity. Specimens sampled were limited to blood, with tissue repertoires likely differing.

Naive CD8 populations comprised CD45RO-negative cells positively selected for CCR7, excluding terminally differentiated effector memory CD45RA+ cells. Donation came from healthy HIV-negative adults that had no recent acute infections or vaccinations. Material for sequencing was naive CD8+ T cells from PBMCs. This TCR was recovered from a man between 18 and 35 years old in good health. Some clones in this sample may be carry-over from other donors' samples.

The CDR3 DNA follows: TGTGCCAGCAGCGTAGAGGGTGGCACCGCCAATGAGCAGTTCTTC. Protein product: CASSVEGGTANEQFF. The rearrangement links TRBV9 to TRBJ2-1; D ambiguous. Germline V gene data show CDR1 as SGDLS and CDR2 as YYNGEE. This CDR3 has 15 residues. Trimming cost V 0 bases and J 6 bases, with 13 bases left between them.